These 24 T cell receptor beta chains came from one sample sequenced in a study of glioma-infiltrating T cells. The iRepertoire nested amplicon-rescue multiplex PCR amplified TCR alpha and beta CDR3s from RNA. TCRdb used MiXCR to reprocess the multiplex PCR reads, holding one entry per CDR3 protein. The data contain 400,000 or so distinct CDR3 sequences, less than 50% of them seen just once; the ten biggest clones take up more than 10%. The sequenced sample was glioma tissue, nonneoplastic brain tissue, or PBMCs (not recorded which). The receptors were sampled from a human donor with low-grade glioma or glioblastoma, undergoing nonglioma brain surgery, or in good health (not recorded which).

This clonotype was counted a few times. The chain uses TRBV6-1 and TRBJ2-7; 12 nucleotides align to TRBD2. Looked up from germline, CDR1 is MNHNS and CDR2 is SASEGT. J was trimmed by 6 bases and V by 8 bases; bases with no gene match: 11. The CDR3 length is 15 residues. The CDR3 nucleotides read TGTGCCAGCCTAAAACGACTAGCGGGAGCTTTCGAGCAGTACTTC. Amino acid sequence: CASLKRLAGAFEQYF.

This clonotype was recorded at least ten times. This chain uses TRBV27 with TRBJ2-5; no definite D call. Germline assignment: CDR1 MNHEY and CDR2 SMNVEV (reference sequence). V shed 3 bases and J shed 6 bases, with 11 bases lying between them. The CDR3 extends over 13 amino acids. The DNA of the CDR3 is TGTGCCAGCAGTTTTTGGGAAAGCAAGACCCAGTACTTC. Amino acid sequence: CASSFWESKTQYF.

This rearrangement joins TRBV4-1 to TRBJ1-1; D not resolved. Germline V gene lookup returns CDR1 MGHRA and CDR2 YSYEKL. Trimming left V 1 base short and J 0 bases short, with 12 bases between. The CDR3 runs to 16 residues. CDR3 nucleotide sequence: TGCGCCAGCAGCCAAGTCCCCTGGGGATTGAACACTGAAGCTTTCTTT. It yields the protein CASSQVPWGLNTEAFF.

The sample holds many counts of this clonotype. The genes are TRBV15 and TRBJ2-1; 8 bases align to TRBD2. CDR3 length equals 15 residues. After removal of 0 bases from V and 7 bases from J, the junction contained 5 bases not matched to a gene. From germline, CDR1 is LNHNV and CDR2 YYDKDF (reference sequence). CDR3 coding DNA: TGTGCCACCAGCAGAGATAGGGCGGGAGGAAATGAGCAGTTCTTC. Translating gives CATSRDRAGGNEQFF.

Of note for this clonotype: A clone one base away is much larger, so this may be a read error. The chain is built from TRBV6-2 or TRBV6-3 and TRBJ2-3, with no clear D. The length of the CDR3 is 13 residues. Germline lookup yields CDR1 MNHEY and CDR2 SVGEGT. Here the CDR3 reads CAGSYGGTDTQYF. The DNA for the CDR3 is TGTGCCGGCAGTTACGGAGGCACAGATACGCAGTATTTT.

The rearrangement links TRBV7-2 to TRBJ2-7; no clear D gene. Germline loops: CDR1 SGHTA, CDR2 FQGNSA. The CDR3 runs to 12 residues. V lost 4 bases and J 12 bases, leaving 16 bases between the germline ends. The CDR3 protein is CASSSVGTTAYF. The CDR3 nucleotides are TGTGCCAGCAGCTCAGTCGGCACTACGGCGTACTTC.

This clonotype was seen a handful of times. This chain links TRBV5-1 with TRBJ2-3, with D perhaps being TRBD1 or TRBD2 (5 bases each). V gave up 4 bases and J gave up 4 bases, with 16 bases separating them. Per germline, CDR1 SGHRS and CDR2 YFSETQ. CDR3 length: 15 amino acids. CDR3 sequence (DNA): TGCGCCAGCAGCCCACGGGGCGGTCCAGCAGATACGCAGTATTTT. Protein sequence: CASSPRGGPADTQYF.

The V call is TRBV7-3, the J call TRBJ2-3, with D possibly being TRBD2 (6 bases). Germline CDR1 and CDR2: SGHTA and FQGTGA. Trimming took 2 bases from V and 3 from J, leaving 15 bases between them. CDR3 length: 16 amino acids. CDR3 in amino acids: CASSLLSGVGTDTQYF. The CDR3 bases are TGTGCCAGCAGCTTACTATCGGGAGTTGGAACAGATACGCAGTATTTT.

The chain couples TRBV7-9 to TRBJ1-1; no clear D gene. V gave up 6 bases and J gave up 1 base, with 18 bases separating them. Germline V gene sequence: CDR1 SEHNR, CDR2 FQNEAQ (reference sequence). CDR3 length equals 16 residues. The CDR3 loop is CASRPTVSLRNTEAFF. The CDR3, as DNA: TGTGCCAGCAGACCCACGGTCTCCCTAAGGAACACTGAAGCTTTCTTT.

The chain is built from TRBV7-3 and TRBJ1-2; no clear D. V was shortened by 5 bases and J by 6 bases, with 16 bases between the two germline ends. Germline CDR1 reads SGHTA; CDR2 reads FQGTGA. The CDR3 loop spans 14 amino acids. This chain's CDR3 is CASSPIGPQDGYTF. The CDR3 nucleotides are TGTGCCAGCAGCCCAATAGGGCCCCAGGATGGCTACACCTTC.

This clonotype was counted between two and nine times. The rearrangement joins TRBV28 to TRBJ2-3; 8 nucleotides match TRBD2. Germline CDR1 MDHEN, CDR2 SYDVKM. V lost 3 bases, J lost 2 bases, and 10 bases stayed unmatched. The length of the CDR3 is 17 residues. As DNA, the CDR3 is TGTGCCAGCAGTTTGTCAGGAGCGGGAGACTTCACAGATACGCAGTATTTT. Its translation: CASSLSGAGDFTDTQYF.

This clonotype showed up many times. CDR3 DNA sequence: TGTGCCACCAGCCGGGACAGGGCTTACAATGAGCAGTTCTTC. Amino acids: CATSRDRAYNEQFF. This chain joins TRBV15 and TRBJ2-1; 9 bases line up with TRBD1. From germline, CDR1 is LNHNV and CDR2 YYDKDF (reference sequence). V lost 5 bases, J lost 4 bases, and 3 bases stayed unmatched. The CDR3 is 14 residues long.

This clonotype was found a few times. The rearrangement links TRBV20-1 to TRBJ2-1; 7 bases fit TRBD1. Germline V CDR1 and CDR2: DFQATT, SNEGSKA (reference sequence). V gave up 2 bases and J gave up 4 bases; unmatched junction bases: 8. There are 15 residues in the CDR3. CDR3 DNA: TGCAGTGCTAGACACCGGGACAGAATATACAATGAGCAGTTCTTC. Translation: CSARHRDRIYNEQFF.

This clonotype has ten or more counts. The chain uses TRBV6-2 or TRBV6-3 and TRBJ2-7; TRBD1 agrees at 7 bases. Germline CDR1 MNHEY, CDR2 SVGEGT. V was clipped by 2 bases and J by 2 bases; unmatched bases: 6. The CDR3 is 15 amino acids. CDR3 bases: TGTGCCAGCAGTTACCCGACAGGGACCACCTACGAGCAGTACTTC. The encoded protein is CASSYPTGTTYEQYF.

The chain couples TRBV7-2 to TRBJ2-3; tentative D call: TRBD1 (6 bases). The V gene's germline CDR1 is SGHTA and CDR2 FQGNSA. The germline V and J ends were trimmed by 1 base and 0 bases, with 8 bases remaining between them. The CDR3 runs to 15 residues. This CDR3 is CASSLGTVSTDTQYF. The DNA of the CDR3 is TGTGCCAGCAGCTTAGGGACAGTTAGCACAGATACGCAGTATTTT.

The CDR3 loop is CASQDRAYEQYF. CDR3 DNA sequence: TGTGCCAGCCAGGACAGGGCCTACGAGCAGTACTTC. This sequence joins TRBV3-1 and TRBJ2-7, with TRBD1 matching 8 bases. The CDR3 consists of 12 residues. The V segment lost 8 bases and the J segment 2 bases; nucleotides outside the gene matches: 2. Germline V lookup: CDR1 LGHDT, CDR2 YNNKEL (reference sequence).

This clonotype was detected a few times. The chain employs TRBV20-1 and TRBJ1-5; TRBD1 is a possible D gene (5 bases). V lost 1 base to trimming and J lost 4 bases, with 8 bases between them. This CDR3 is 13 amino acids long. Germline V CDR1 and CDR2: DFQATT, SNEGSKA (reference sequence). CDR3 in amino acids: CSARAQGNQPQHF. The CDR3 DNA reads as TGCAGTGCTAGAGCCCAGGGAAATCAGCCCCAGCATTTT.

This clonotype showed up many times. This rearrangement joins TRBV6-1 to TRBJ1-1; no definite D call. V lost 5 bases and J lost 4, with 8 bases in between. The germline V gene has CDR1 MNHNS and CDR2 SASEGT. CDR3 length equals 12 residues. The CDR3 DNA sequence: TGTGCCAGCAGTCAACAGTTCACTGAAGCTTTCTTT. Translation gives CASSQQFTEAFF.

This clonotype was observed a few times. The DNA of the CDR3 is TGTGCCAGCAGCTTAATCGCGAACACTGAAGCTTTCTTT. Protein: CASSLIANTEAFF. The genes are TRBV7-3 and TRBJ1-1; D gene uncertain. Germline loops: CDR1 SGHTA, CDR2 FQGTGA. Between the trimmed V and J ends, which lost 1 base and 1 base, there was a span of 4 bases. CDR3 length equals 13 residues.

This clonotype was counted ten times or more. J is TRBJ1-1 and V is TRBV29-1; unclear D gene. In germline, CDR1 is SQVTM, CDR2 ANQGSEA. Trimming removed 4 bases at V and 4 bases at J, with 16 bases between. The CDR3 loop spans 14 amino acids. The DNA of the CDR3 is TGCAGCGTTGGTGAGGGTAGGTTCGGCACTGAAGCTTTCTTT. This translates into CSVGEGRFGTEAFF. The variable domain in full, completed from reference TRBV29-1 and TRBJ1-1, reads SAVISQKPSRDICQRGTSLTIQCQVDSQVTMMFWYRQQPGQSLTLIATANQGSEATYESGFVIDKFPISRPNLTFSTLTVSNMSPEDSSIYLCSVGEGRFGTEAFFGQGTRLTVV.

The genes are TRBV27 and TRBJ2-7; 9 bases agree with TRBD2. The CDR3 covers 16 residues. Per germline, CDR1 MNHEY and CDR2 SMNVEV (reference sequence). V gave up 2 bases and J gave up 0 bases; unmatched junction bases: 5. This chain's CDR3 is CASSLGLARPSYEQYF. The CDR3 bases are TGTGCCAGCAGTTTAGGACTAGCGAGACCCTCCTACGAGCAGTACTTC.

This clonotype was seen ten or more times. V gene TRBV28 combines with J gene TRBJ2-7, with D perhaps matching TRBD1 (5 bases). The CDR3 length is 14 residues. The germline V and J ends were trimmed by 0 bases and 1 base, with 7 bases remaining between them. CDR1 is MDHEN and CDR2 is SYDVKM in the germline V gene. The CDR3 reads CASSLWDTSYEQYF. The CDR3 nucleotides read TGTGCCAGCAGTTTATGGGACACATCCTACGAGCAGTACTTC.

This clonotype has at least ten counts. The CDR3 is CASSLMGGGQPQHF. Written as DNA, the CDR3 is TGTGCCAGCAGTTTAATGGGGGGCGGTCAGCCCCAGCATTTT. The genes are TRBV28 and TRBJ1-5, with D possibly TRBD1 on 6 matching bases. This CDR3 comprises 14 residues. V lost 2 bases, J lost 6 bases, and 11 bases lay in between. The germline CDR1 and CDR2 sequences are MDHEN and SYDVKM.

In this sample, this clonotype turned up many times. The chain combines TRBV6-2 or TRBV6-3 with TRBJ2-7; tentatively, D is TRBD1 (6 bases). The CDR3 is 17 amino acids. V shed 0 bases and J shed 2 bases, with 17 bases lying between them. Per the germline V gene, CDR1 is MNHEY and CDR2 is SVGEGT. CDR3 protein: CASSYSFRQVPTYEQYF. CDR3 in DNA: TGTGCCAGCAGTTACTCCTTTCGACAGGTCCCGACCTACGAGCAGTACTTC.